A selection of T cell receptor beta chains follows, all from one sample in a study of blood T cell repertoires in COVID-19. TCRdb keeps only in-frame clones here, not all; method: immunoSEQ multiplex PCR. The data show hundreds of thousands of clones, roughly 85% seen once. Sequencing was done on a sample of PBMCs or T cells enriched from blood (not recorded which). The receptors shown here come from a middle-aged man who had recovered from COVID-19. CDR3s include the opening cysteine and the closing phenylalanine or tryptophan. The order of the fields is clone size, D gene, J gene, V gene, CDR3 protein, CDR3 DNA. The D gene is left open where the match is weak. Not every row has a clone size; where given, it reads once, few, many or a size class.

. | TRBD1 | TRBJ1-1 | TRBV9 | CASSSGPGTVWAADEAFF | TGTGCCAGCAGCTCGGGTCCCGGGACAGTTTGGGCTGCGGATGAAGCTTTCTTT
. | TRBD1 | TRBJ1-2 | TRBV14 | CASSRDRYYGYTF | TGTGCCAGCAGCCGGGACAGATACTATGGCTACACCTTC
. | . | TRBJ1-5 | TRBV4-1 | CASSQVVEGQKDQPQHF | TGCGCCAGCAGCCAAGTCGTCGAGGGACAAAAAGATCAGCCCCAGCATTTT
. | . | TRBJ1-1 | TRBV6-4 | CASTPQPYGGNTEAFF | TGTGCCAGCACTCCCCAGCCCTACGGGGGGAACACTGAAGCTTTCTTT
. | TRBD1 | TRBJ1-5 | TRBV18 | CASSPTGSGNQPQHF | TGTGCCAGCTCACCGACAGGGTCGGGCAATCAGCCCCAGCATTTT
few | TRBD1 | TRBJ1-5 | TRBV3-1/TRBV3-2 | CASSQGTGKSNQPQHF | TGTGCCAGCAGCCAGGGGACAGGGAAAAGCAATCAGCCCCAGCATTTT
. | TRBD2 | TRBJ2-1 | TRBV27 | CASSSPFSGRGEQFF | TGTGCCAGCAGTTCCCCGTTTAGCGGGAGAGGTGAGCAGTTCTTC
. | TRBD1 | TRBJ1-2 | TRBV6-5 | CASSSDRGEANYGYTF | TGTGCCAGCAGTTCGGACAGGGGAGAAGCTAACTATGGCTACACCTTC
once | . | TRBJ2-2 | TRBV9 | CASSDGTLTGELFF | TGTGCCAGCAGCGACGGGACTCTTACCGGGGAGCTGTTTTTT
few | . | TRBJ2-7 | TRBV12-3/TRBV12-4 | CASTKDSSYEQYF | TGTGCCAGCACAAAGGACAGCTCCTACGAGCAGTACTTC
. | . | TRBJ1-1 | TRBV13 | CASSFYPLSNTEAFF | TGTGCCAGCAGCTTTTATCCCTTGAGCAACACTGAAGCTTTCTTT
few | . | TRBJ1-5 | TRBV3-1/TRBV3-2 | CASSQTRNQPQHF | TGTGCCAGCAGCCAGACAAGAAATCAGCCCCAGCATTTT
. | . | TRBJ2-3 | TRBV4-2 | CASSPDSSRTDTQYF | TGTGCCAGCAGCCCCGACTCGAGCCGCACAGATACGCAGTATTTT
. | . | TRBJ1-2 | TRBV5-8 | CASSLVTVSYGYTF | TGTGCCAGCAGCTTGGTTACGGTGTCCTATGGCTACACCTTC
once | TRBD2 | TRBJ2-2 | TRBV4-2 | CASSQGLAGESGELFF | TGTGCCAGCAGCCAAGGGCTAGCGGGAGAGTCTGGGGAGCTGTTTTTT
. | TRBD1 | TRBJ2-7 | TRBV2 | CASKQTNRGRNNEQYF | TGTGCCAGCAAACAAACCAACAGGGGGCGCAACAACGAGCAGTACTTC
. | . | TRBJ1-5 | TRBV3-1/TRBV3-2 | CASSQDSGRGRGNQPQHF | TGTGCCAGCAGCCAAGATTCAGGCCGTGGGCGGGGCAATCAGCCCCAGCATTTT
. | . | TRBJ1-1 | TRBV6-5 | CASSQMNTEAFF | TGTGCCAGCAGCCAGATGAACACTGAAGCTTTCTTT
. | TRBD1 | TRBJ2-3 | TRBV15 | CATSGRTGGTDTQYF | TGTGCCACCAGCGGAAGGACAGGGGGCACAGATACGCAGTATTTT
. | . | TRBJ2-2 | TRBV7-3 | CASSFTPAGELFF | TGTGCCAGCAGCTTTACCCCAGCCGGGGAGCTGTTTTTT
. | TRBD1 | TRBJ1-2 | TRBV5-5 | CASSWGARGSYGYTF | TGTGCCAGCAGCTGGGGGGCCAGGGGGAGCTATGGCTACACCTTC
. | TRBD1 | TRBJ1-1 | TRBV12-5 | CASGPWTGLGTEAFF | TGTGCTAGTGGTCCATGGACAGGGTTGGGCACTGAAGCTTTCTTT
few | . | TRBJ1-2 | TRBV7-6 | CASSPSTENYGYTF | TGTGCCAGCAGCCCCTCAACAGAGAACTATGGCTACACCTTC
. | TRBD1 | TRBJ1-2 | TRBV9 | CASSVVSGWTGNGYTF | TGTGCCAGCAGCGTAGTTTCGGGGTGGACAGGAAATGGCTACACCTTC
. | . | TRBJ1-1 | TRBV7-9 | CASSLIRGNTEAFF | TGTGCCAGCAGCTTAATTCGGGGGAACACTGAAGCTTTCTTT
. | TRBD1 | TRBJ2-6 | TRBV4-2 | CASTAQPGGAVGANVLTF | TGTGCCAGCACCGCCCAGCCAGGGGGCGCGGTTGGGGCCAACGTCCTGACTTTC
. | TRBD1 | TRBJ1-2 | TRBV6-5 | CATQVEGAYGYTF | TGTGCCACCCAAGTAGAGGGGGCCTATGGCTACACCTTC
. | . | TRBJ1-2 | TRBV5-6 | CASSLSGRRYGYTF | TGTGCCAGCAGCTTATCCGGAAGGAGGTATGGCTACACCTTC
. | . | TRBJ1-1 | TRBV27 | CASSLSTGVNTEAFF | TGTGCCAGCAGTCTCTCGACAGGCGTTAACACTGAAGCTTTCTTT
. | . | TRBJ2-2 | TRBV24-1 | CATSAPVSTGELFF | TGTGCCACCAGTGCCCCCGTGAGCACCGGGGAGCTGTTTTTT
. | TRBD2 | TRBJ2-7 | TRBV25-1 | CASSVGTSGSYEQYF | TGTGCCAGCAGTGTGGGGACTAGCGGGAGTTACGAGCAGTACTTC
. | . | TRBJ1-1 | TRBV6-4 | CASDFPMNTEAFF | TGTGCCAGTGACTTCCCCATGAACACTGAAGCTTTCTTT
. | . | TRBJ1-6 | TRBV7-9 | CASGLSAANSPLHF | TGTGCCAGCGGATTATCGGCGGCGAATTCACCCCTCCACTTT
. | . | TRBJ1-1 | TRBV7-9 | CASSSLKPGYTEAFF | TGTGCCAGCAGCTCACTCAAGCCCGGGTACACTGAAGCTTTCTTT
. | . | TRBJ1-1 | TRBV21-1 | CASSPQDSTEAFF | TGTGCCAGCAGCCCTCAAGACTCCACTGAAGCTTTCTTT
. | TRBD1 | TRBJ2-3 | TRBV24-1 | CATSYGTDSTDTQYF | TGTGCCACCTCGTATGGGACAGACTCAACAGATACGCAGTATTTT
few | . | TRBJ2-7 | TRBV2 | CASGVGRYEQYF | TGTGCCAGTGGAGTGGGGAGGTACGAGCAGTACTTC
. | . | TRBJ2-5 | TRBV7-8 | CASSLELLWETQYF | TGTGCCAGCAGCTTAGAACTCCTTTGGGAGACCCAGTACTTC
. | . | TRBJ2-7 | TRBV3-1/TRBV3-2 | CASSQPGVSSYEQYF | TGTGCCAGCAGCCAACCGGGGGTAAGCTCCTACGAGCAGTACTTC
. | TRBD1 | TRBJ1-2 | TRBV10-3 | CAISETGGAGYGYTF | TGTGCCATCAGTGAAACAGGGGGCGCCGGCTATGGCTACACCTTC
once | . | TRBJ2-1 | TRBV5-1 | CASSSAGYNEQFF | TGCGCCAGCAGCTCTGCGGGCTACAATGAGCAGTTCTTC
. | TRBD1 | TRBJ2-1 | TRBV2 | CASSEEGGRYNEQFF | TGTGCCAGCAGTGAAGAAGGGGGCCGGTACAATGAGCAGTTCTTC
once | . | TRBJ2-1 | TRBV4-1 | CASSQESGIYNEQFF | TGCGCCAGCAGCCAAGAGTCGGGTATCTACAATGAGCAGTTCTTC
few | TRBD1 | TRBJ2-1 | TRBV5-5 | CASSQTRTGSFHEQFF | TGTGCCAGCAGCCAAACCCGGACAGGCTCTTTTCATGAGCAGTTCTTC
. | . | TRBJ2-1 | TRBV6-4 | CASSAETRHEQFF | TGTGCCAGCAGTGCCGAAACTAGACATGAGCAGTTCTTC
few | . | TRBJ1-1 | TRBV21-1 | CASSNRSPTGSLSNTEAFF | TGTGCCAGCAGCAATCGCTCACCAACAGGTTCCCTCTCTAACACTGAAGCTTTCTTT
. | . | TRBJ1-5 | TRBV5-8 | CASSGDSSNQPQHF | TGTGCCAGCAGCGGAGACAGTAGCAATCAGCCCCAGCATTTT
. | . | TRBJ1-5 | TRBV19 | CASSTTGFPNQPQHF | TGTGCCAGTAGTACAACAGGGTTCCCCAATCAGCCCCAGCATTTT
. | . | TRBJ1-2 | TRBV29-1 | CSVDTGDRTYGYTF | TGCAGCGTCGATACCGGTGACAGGACCTATGGCTACACCTTC
. | TRBD1 | TRBJ1-2 | TRBV30 | CAWSGTGGGYTF | TGTGCCTGGAGTGGGACAGGGGGCGGCTACACCTTC
. | . | TRBJ2-7 | TRBV7-9 | CAGDRDPSYEQYF | TGTGCCGGAGATCGGGATCCTTCCTACGAGCAGTACTTC
. | . | TRBJ2-1 | TRBV5-1 | CASSSEGGPSQSSYNEQFF | TGCGCCAGCAGTTCCGAGGGTGGCCCATCCCAGAGCTCCTACAATGAGCAGTTCTTC
few | TRBD1 | TRBJ1-3 | TRBV6-2/TRBV6-3 | CASSKGGSLSGNTIYF | TGTGCCAGCAGTAAAGGGGGCAGCCTCTCTGGAAACACCATATATTTT
few | TRBD2 | TRBJ2-7 | TRBV27 | CASSKQLAGDEQYF | TGTGCCAGCAGTAAGCAACTAGCGGGAGACGAGCAGTACTTC